The clone carrying this T cell receptor beta chain was detected only a few times. With 5 bases removed from V and 4 bases from J, the gap between germline ends came to 9 bases. This CDR3 has 12 residues. Per germline, CDR1 SGHVS and CDR2 FQNEAQ. In TCRdb, the reads were re-called with MiXCR into one record per CDR3 protein. The repertoire holds approximately 700,000 distinct CDR3 sequences, with 35% to 45% as singletons. This entry belongs to a study of T cell repertoires in cytomegalovirus infection. The chain has TRBV7-8 and TRBJ2-7, with D uncertain. The receptor comes from a human donor in good health (CMV status not recorded). Some clones in this sample may be carry-over from other donors' samples. Sequencing used PBMCs. CDR3 sequence (DNA): TGTGCCAGCAGCGACCTGAGGTACGAGCAGTACTTC. Translation: CASSDLRYEQYF.